These T cell receptor beta chains were read from a single sample in a study of T-cell memory formation after mild COVID-19. TCRdb fed the 5' RACE reads into MiXCR, producing one record per CDR3 protein. The sample yields 110,000 to 150,000 distinct CDR3 sequences, approximately 25% seen once. Sequencing was performed on PBMCs or a T cell subset sorted from them (not recorded which). The receptors shown here come from an adult woman who had mild COVID-19 (a few samples of this study predate the infection). Cell type and time point are not known. CDR3s include the opening cysteine and the closing phenylalanine or tryptophan. The D gene is left open where the match is weak. For some rows the clone size is stated as once, few or many, or as a class when expanded; others skip it.

TRBV27	NA	TRBJ1-2	NA	TGTGCCAGCGGCCCACCCACCGGATCCCCAGATGGCTACACCTTC	CASGPPTGSPDGYTF
TRBV9	NA	TRBJ1-2	NA	TGTGCCAGCAGCGTAGCAGCAGACCCGCATGGCTACACCTTC	CASSVAADPHGYTF
TRBV29-1	few	TRBJ2-5	TRBD1	TGCAGCGTTGGGGGACAGAACCAAGAGACCCAGTACTTC	CSVGGQNQETQYF
TRBV5-1	few	TRBJ1-2	TRBD1	TGCGCCAGCAGCTCCTCCGTGGACAGGGGAGACTATGGCTACACCTTC	CASSSSVDRGDYGYTF
TRBV15	few	TRBJ2-7	TRBD2	TGTGCCACCAGCAGAGCGTGGGAGCGGGGCGAGCAGTACTTC	CATSRAWERGEQYF
TRBV29-1	few	TRBJ2-5	NA	TGCAGCGTTGAATTTCCCCTCGGGGAGACCCAGTACTTC	CSVEFPLGETQYF
TRBV12-3/TRBV12-4	NA	TRBJ2-5	TRBD2	TGTGCCAGCAGTTCTAGCGGTAAAGAGACCCAGTACTTC	CASSSSGKETQYF
TRBV9	NA	TRBJ2-7	TRBD1	TGTGCCAGCAGCGTAGGTCTGGGACAGGGGACCAACGAGCAGTACTTC	CASSVGLGQGTNEQYF
TRBV24-1	NA	TRBJ2-2	NA	TGTGCCACCAGCCATCTCGGGGAGCTGTTTTTT	CATSHLGELFF
TRBV5-1	NA	TRBJ2-1	TRBD1	TGCGCCAGCAGCTCCAGGGGGCGTGCAGGGAATGAGCAGTTCTTC	CASSSRGRAGNEQFF
TRBV9	NA	TRBJ2-2	NA	TGTGCCAGCAGCGTAGTTGGGGGTTCGGGGTACACCGGGGAGCTGTTTTTT	CASSVVGGSGYTGELFF
TRBV18	NA	TRBJ1-1	NA	TGTGCCAGCTCACTTCGTGACATGTGGCCCACTGAAGCTTTCTTT	CASSLRDMWPTEAFF
TRBV4-1	few	TRBJ2-7	NA	TGCGCCAGCAGCCAAGAGGGCATCTCCTACGAGCAGTACTTC	CASSQEGISYEQYF
TRBV7-2	NA	TRBJ2-5	TRBD2	TGTGCCAGCAGCTTAGGGACTAGCGGCCTCGCAGAGACCCAGTACTTC	CASSLGTSGLAETQYF
TRBV20-1	NA	TRBJ1-1	NA	TGCAGTGCGGGCAGGGGCGAAAACACTGAAGCTTTCTTT	CSAGRGENTEAFF
TRBV25-1	few	TRBJ2-5	NA	TGTGCCAGCAGTGCTGGGGGCATTGAGACCCAGTACTTC	CASSAGGIETQYF
TRBV6-5	NA	TRBJ2-7	NA	TGTGCCAGCAGTTACTCGAACCCGATTGAAGGCGAGCAGTACTTC	CASSYSNPIEGEQYF
TRBV7-9	few	TRBJ2-1	NA	TGTGCCAGCATCCAGGGCAATGAGCAGTTCTTC	CASIQGNEQFF
TRBV12-3/TRBV12-4	NA	TRBJ2-5	TRBD2	TGTGCCAGCAGCCCCTACGGGGGGGAAGAGACCCAGTACTTC	CASSPYGGEETQYF
TRBV5-6	NA	TRBJ1-5	NA	TGTGCCAGCAGCTCCCAGGGTCCCAATCAGCCCCAGCATTTT	CASSSQGPNQPQHF
TRBV4-1	few	TRBJ2-5	NA	TGCGCCAGCAGCCAAGAGGAGCGGGCCCAAGAGACCCAGTACTTC	CASSQEERAQETQYF
TRBV29-1	few	TRBJ2-2	TRBD1	TGCAGCGTTGAAGAACCCGGGACAGGGGGCTTCACCGGGGAGCTGTTTTTT	CSVEEPGTGGFTGELFF
TRBV27	NA	TRBJ2-7	NA	TGTGCCAGCAGCCCAACAGAATTACCCTACGAGCAGTACTTC	CASSPTELPYEQYF
TRBV20-1	few	TRBJ2-2	NA	TGCAGTGCTAGTTTCGGGGGTGACACCGGGGAGCTGTTTTTT	CSASFGGDTGELFF
TRBV7-6	NA	TRBJ1-2	NA	TGTGCCAGCAGCTACGACTCCTCTTATGGCTACACCTTC	CASSYDSSYGYTF
TRBV5-1	few	TRBJ2-3	NA	TGCGCCAGCGCTTTTAACGGCGGGGAAGGCACAGATACGCAGTATTTT	CASAFNGGEGTDTQYF
TRBV7-9	few	TRBJ1-2	TRBD1	TGTGCCAGCAGCGGGCCGGGACAGGGAGTCTATGGCTACACCTTC	CASSGPGQGVYGYTF
TRBV4-3	NA	TRBJ2-5	TRBD1	TGCGCCAGCAGCCCAACGGGACAGATCCAAGAGACCCAGTACTTC	CASSPTGQIQETQYF
TRBV9	few	TRBJ2-7	NA	TGTGCCAGCAGCGTAGGTGAGCGGGCGCTCGCCTACGAGCAGTACTTC	CASSVGERALAYEQYF
TRBV20-1	NA	TRBJ2-1	TRBD2	TGCAGTGCTAGAGATCTCCCGTTCGGGGGGGGCAATGAGCAGTTCTTC	CSARDLPFGGGNEQFF
TRBV4-3	few	TRBJ2-7	TRBD1	TGCGCCAGCAGCCAAGGACAGGGGATGGCCTACGAGCAGTACTTC	CASSQGQGMAYEQYF
TRBV7-9	NA	TRBJ2-2	TRBD2	TGTGCCAGCAGCTTAGTTGCTAGCGGTAACACCGGGGAGCTGTTTTTT	CASSLVASGNTGELFF
TRBV7-9	NA	TRBJ1-4	NA	TGTGCCAGCATCCCCCTTAATGAAAAACTGTTTTTT	CASIPLNEKLFF
TRBV7-9	few	TRBJ1-6	NA	TGTGCCAGCAGCCCCCCATCAGGGATTAATTCACCCCTCCACTTT	CASSPPSGINSPLHF
TRBV6-1	NA	TRBJ1-5	NA	TGTGCCAGCAGCAAAAGGGAATATAGCAATCAGCCCCAGCATTTT	CASSKREYSNQPQHF
TRBV7-9	few	TRBJ1-1	TRBD1	TGTGCCATGACAGGGGGCCCGAACACTGAAGCTTTCTTT	CAMTGGPNTEAFF
TRBV30	NA	TRBJ1-5	NA	TGTGCCTGGAGTTTCGGGATTGGAGCAAGCAATCAGCCCCAGCATTTT	CAWSFGIGASNQPQHF
TRBV4-3	few	TRBJ2-5	NA	TGCGCCAGCAGCCACAGGGGATCGTACCAAGAGACCCAGTACTTC	CASSHRGSYQETQYF
TRBV7-9	few	TRBJ2-7	NA	TGTGCCAGCAGGGGCAGAGACTCCTACGAGCAGTACTTC	CASRGRDSYEQYF
TRBV7-6	few	TRBJ2-3	TRBD2	TGTGCCAGCAGCTCCCGGGGGGGCCTCGTCGCAGATACGCAGTATTTT	CASSSRGGLVADTQYF
TRBV10-3	once	TRBJ2-5	NA	TGTGCCATCAGTGGGCAGGGAAGTCACCAAGAGACCCAGTACTTC	CAISGQGSHQETQYF
TRBV15	NA	TRBJ1-1	NA	TGTGCCACCAGCAGGGGAGGGGTCTCTGGGCACTCGAACACTGAAGCTTTCTTT	CATSRGGVSGHSNTEAFF
TRBV12-3/TRBV12-4	few	TRBJ2-7	NA	TGTGCCAGCAGTTCCGGTGGCGGGATCTCCTACGAGCAGTACTTC	CASSSGGGISYEQYF
TRBV6-5	few	TRBJ2-2	NA	TGTGCCAGCAGTCAGGACGGGCGGACTTACACCGGGGAGCTGTTTTTT	CASSQDGRTYTGELFF
TRBV2	NA	TRBJ1-1	NA	TGTGCCAGCAGTGAAGGGGGGTTTCACACTGAAGCTTTCTTT	CASSEGGFHTEAFF
TRBV6-1	few	TRBJ2-7	NA	TGTGCCAGCAGTCCAGGACAGACCTACGAGCAGTACTTC	CASSPGQTYEQYF
TRBV11-2	NA	TRBJ2-3	NA	TGTGCCAGCAGCCACCCCCTTGCGGGGACTAGCACAGATACGCAGTATTTT	CASSHPLAGTSTDTQYF